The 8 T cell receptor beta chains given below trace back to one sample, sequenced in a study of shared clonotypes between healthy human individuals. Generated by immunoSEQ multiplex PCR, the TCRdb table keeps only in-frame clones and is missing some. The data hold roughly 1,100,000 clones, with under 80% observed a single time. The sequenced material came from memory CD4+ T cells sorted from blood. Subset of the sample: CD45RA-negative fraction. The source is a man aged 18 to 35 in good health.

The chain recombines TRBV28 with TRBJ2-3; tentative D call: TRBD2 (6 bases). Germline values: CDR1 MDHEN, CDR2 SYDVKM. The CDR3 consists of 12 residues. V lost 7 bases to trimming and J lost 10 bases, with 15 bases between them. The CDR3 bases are TGTGCCAGCACCTCTGGAGGGTCCCCGCAGTATTTT. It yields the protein CASTSGGSPQYF.

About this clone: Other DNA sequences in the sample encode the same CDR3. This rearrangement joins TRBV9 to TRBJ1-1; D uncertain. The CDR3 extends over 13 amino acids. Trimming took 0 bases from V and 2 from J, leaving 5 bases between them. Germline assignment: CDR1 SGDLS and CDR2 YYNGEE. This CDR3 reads CASSVVRNTEAFF. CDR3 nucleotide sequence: TGTGCCAGCAGCGTAGTTAGAAACACTGAAGCTTTCTTT. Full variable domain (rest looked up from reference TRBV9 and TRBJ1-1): DSGVTQTPKHLITATGQRVTLRCSPRSGDLSVYWYQQSLDQGLQFLIQYYNGEERAKGNILERFSAQQFPDLHSELNLSSLELGDSALYFCASSVVRNTEAFFGQGTRLTVV.

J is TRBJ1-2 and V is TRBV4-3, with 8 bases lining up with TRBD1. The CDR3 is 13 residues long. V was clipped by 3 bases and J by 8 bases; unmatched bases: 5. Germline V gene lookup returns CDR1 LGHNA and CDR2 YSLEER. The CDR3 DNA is TGCGCCAGCAGCCAGAAGACAGGGGAGGGCTACACCTTC. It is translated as CASSQKTGEGYTF.

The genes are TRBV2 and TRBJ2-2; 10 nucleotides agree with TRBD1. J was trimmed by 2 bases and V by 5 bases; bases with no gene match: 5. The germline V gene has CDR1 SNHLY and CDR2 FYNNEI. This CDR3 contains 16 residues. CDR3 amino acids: CASSRDRGPNTGELFF. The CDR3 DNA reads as TGTGCCAGCAGTCGGGACAGGGGACCCAACACCGGGGAGCTGTTTTTT. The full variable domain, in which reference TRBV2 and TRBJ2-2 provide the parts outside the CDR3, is EPEVTQTPSHQVTQMGQEVILRCVPISNHLYFYWYRQILGQKVEFLVSFYNNEISEKSEIFDDQFSVERPDGSNFTLKIRSTKLEDSAMYFCASSRDRGPNTGELFFGEGSRLTVL.

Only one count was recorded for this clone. The CDR3 sequence is CASSMLRGVNEKLFF. The CDR3 bases are TGTGCCAGTAGTATGCTCCGGGGGGTTAATGAAAAACTGTTTTTT. This chain connects TRBV19 to TRBJ1-4; tentatively, D is TRBD1 (5 bases). The CDR3 totals 15 residues. Germline assignment: CDR1 LNHDA and CDR2 SQIVND (reference sequence). The V end was cut by 3 bases, the J end by 4 bases, with 12 bases between.

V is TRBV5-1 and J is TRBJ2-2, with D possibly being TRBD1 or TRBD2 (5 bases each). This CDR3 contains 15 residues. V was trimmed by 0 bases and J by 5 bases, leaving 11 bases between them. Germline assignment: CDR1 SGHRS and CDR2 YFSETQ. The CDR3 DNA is TGCGCCAGCAGCTTGGCCCGGGACCGTACCGGGGAGCTGTTTTTT. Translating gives CASSLARDRTGELFF.

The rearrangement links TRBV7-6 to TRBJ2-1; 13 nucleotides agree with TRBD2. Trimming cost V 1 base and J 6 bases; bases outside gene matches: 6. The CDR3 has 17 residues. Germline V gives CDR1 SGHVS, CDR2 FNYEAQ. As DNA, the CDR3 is TGTGCCAGCAGCTTAGTAGGGGGACTAGCGGGGCCCAATGAGCAGTTCTTC. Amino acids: CASSLVGGLAGPNEQFF.

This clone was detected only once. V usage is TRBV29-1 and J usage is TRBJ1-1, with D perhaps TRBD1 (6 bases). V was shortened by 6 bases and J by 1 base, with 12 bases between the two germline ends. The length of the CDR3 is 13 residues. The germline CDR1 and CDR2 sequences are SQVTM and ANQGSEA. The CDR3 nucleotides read TGCAGCGTAAAAGGGACAACGAACACTGAAGCTTTCTTT. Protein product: CSVKGTTNTEAFF.